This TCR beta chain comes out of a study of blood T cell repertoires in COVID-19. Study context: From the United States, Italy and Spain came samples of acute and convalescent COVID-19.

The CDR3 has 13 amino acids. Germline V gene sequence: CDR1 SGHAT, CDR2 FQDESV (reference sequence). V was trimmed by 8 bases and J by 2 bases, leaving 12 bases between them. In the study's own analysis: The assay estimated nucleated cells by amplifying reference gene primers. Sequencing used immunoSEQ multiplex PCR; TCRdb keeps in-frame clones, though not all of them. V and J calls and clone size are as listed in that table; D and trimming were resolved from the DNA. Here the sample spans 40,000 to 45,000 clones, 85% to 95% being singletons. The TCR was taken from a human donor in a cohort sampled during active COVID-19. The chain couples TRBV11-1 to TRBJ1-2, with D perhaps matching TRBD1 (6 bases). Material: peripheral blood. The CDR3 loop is CASGLGANYGYTF. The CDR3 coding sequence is TGTGCCAGCGGGTTGGGGGCGAACTATGGCTACACCTTC. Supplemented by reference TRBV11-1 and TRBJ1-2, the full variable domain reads EAEVAQSPRYKITEKSQAVAFWCDPISGHATLYWYRQILGQGPELLVQFQDESVVDDSQLPKDRFSAERLKGVDSTLKIQPAELGDSAMYLCASGLGANYGYTFGSGTRLTVV.